This T cell receptor (beta chain) was sequenced during a study of cytotoxic CD8 clonotypes in ibrutinib-treated CLL. Turning to this clone: Its antigen is unknown.

CDR1 is SGHRS, CDR2 YFSETQ, per germline. The CDR3 covers 13 residues. With 3 bases removed from V and 8 bases from J, the gap between germline ends came to 14 bases. Libraries of TCR beta were made from approximately 2.2 micrograms of genomic DNA that came from cryopreserved PBMCs. Sequencing was designed to attain a depth spanning 1 in 200,000 to 1 in 1 million T cells. Assay used: immunoSEQ multiplex PCR; TCRdb lists only in-frame clones, some missing. The data contain about 45,000 clones, 60% to 75% of them singletons. Study-level points and caveats: Rising at ibrutinib response, clonality subsequently fell back toward baseline at progression.

This TCR was sampled from a human donor with chronic lymphocytic leukemia. The chain recombines TRBV5-1 with TRBJ1-2; D perhaps matches TRBD1 (5 bases). Source: PBMCs, taken after 12 months of ibrutinib treatment. CDR3: CASSSGGGEGYTF. As DNA, the CDR3 is TGCGCCAGCAGCTCGGGAGGAGGGGAGGGCTACACCTTC.